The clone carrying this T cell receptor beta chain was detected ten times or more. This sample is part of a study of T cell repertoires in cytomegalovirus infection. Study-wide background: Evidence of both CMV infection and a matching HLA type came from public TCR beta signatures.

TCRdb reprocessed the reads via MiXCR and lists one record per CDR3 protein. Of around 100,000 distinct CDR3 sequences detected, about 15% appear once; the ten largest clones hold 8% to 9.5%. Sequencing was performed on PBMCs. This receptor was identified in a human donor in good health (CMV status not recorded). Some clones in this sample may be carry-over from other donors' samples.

This CDR3 reads CASSLPPGGNEQFF. CDR3 nucleotides: TGTGCCAGCAGCCTCCCCCCCGGCGGGAATGAGCAGTTCTTC. The V and J genes are TRBV7-9 and TRBJ2-1, with D perhaps TRBD2 (5 bases). Germline V gene data show CDR1 as SEHNR and CDR2 as FQNEAQ (reference sequence). The ends were cut back, 5 bases at V and 7 bases at J, with 15 bases in the middle. This CDR3 comprises 14 residues.